This is a list of T cell receptor beta chains from one sample in a study of T cells in Graves' hyperthyroidism and ophthalmopathy. In TCRdb, the multiplex PCR reads were re-called with MiXCR into one record per CDR3 protein. The table records some 510,000 distinct CDR3 sequences, around 21% of them present only once. Sequenced input: blood. The receptors come from a young man with Graves' hyperthyroidism. Each CDR3 is given with its conserved first and last residue. The order of the fields is clone size, J gene, V gene, D gene, CDR3 protein, CDR3 DNA. The D gene is left open where the match is weak. Only part of the rows carry a size: once, few, many, or a class if the clone is expanded.

size: few; J: TRBJ1-1; V: TRBV3-1; D: NA; CDR3: CASSQVPGTHTEAFF; DNA: TGTGCCAGCAGCCAAGTCCCCGGGACACACACTGAAGCTTTCTTT
size: many; J: TRBJ1-1; V: TRBV27; D: NA; CDR3: CASSFRGQNTEAFF; DNA: TGTGCCAGCAGCTTTCGGGGACAGAACACTGAAGCTTTCTTT
size: NA; J: TRBJ2-7; V: TRBV7-6; D: TRBD1; CDR3: CASSLGSGQIYEQYF; DNA: TGTGCCAGCAGCTTAGGGTCGGGACAGATCTACGAGCAGTACTTC
size: many; J: TRBJ1-5; V: TRBV28; D: NA; CDR3: CASSPPPGVSNQPQHF; DNA: TGTGCCAGCAGTCCCCCCCCAGGAGTAAGCAATCAGCCCCAGCATTTT
size: NA; J: TRBJ2-7; V: TRBV6-1; D: NA; CDR3: CASSELPGPYVEQYF; DNA: TGTGCCAGCAGTGAACTTCCGGGACCCTACGTAGAGCAGTACTTC
size: NA; J: TRBJ2-7; V: TRBV2; D: NA; CDR3: CASSPPGVLRYEQYF; DNA: TGTGCCAGCAGTCCTCCAGGCGTTCTACGCTACGAGCAGTACTTC
size: NA; J: TRBJ1-2; V: TRBV29-1; D: NA; CDR3: CSVESGEGYGYTF; DNA: TGCAGCGTTGAATCGGGGGAAGGCTATGGCTACACCTTC
size: NA; J: TRBJ2-2; V: TRBV9; D: TRBD1; CDR3: CASRTGPTTGELFF; DNA: TGTGCCAGCCGGACAGGGCCGACCACCGGGGAGCTGTTTTTT
size: many; J: TRBJ2-5; V: TRBV6-5; D: TRBD1; CDR3: CASNRDRQETQYF; DNA: TGTGCCAGCAACCGGGACAGACAAGAGACCCAGTACTTC
size: many; J: TRBJ1-2; V: TRBV19; D: NA; CDR3: CASSRSGTLAGYTF; DNA: TGTGCCAGTAGTAGATCCGGTACCCTTGCCGGCTACACCTTC
size: many; J: TRBJ1-1; V: TRBV2; D: NA; CDR3: CASSWSGQAEAFF; DNA: TGTGCCAGCAGTTGGTCAGGACAAGCTGAAGCTTTCTTT
size: many; J: TRBJ1-1; V: TRBV6-5; D: NA; CDR3: CASSYQGLNTEAFF; DNA: TGTGCCAGCAGTTATCAGGGGCTGAACACTGAAGCTTTCTTT
size: many; J: TRBJ2-7; V: TRBV28; D: NA; CDR3: CASSRPGDLSYEQYF; DNA: TGTGCCAGCAGCCGCCCGGGGGACCTATCCTACGAGCAGTACTTC
size: many; J: TRBJ1-5; V: TRBV10-3; D: NA; CDR3: CAISESSAELGPQHF; DNA: TGTGCCATCAGTGAGTCTTCGGCGGAGCTAGGGCCCCAGCATTTT
size: NA; J: TRBJ2-7; V: TRBV7-2; D: TRBD2; CDR3: CASCGASGSGYEQYF; DNA: TGTGCCAGCTGTGGGGCTAGCGGGAGCGGCTACGAGCAGTACTTC
size: few; J: TRBJ2-5; V: TRBV7-7; D: TRBD2; CDR3: CASSLDFGRQTQYF; DNA: TGTGCCAGCAGCTTAGATTTCGGGAGGCAGACCCAGTACTTC
size: many; J: TRBJ1-3; V: TRBV11-3; D: NA; CDR3: CASSSEGGNTIYF; DNA: TGTGCCAGCAGCTCGGAGGGAGGAAACACCATATATTTT
size: many; J: TRBJ2-7; V: TRBV6-5; D: NA; CDR3: CASSYSQDSYEQYF; DNA: TGTGCCAGCAGTTACTCGCAGGACTCCTACGAGCAGTACTTC
size: NA; J: TRBJ1-1; V: TRBV15; D: NA; CDR3: CATSQGGGWNTEAFF; DNA: TGTGCCACCAGCCAAGGGGGAGGATGGAACACTGAAGCTTTCTTT
size: many; J: TRBJ2-7; V: TRBV2; D: NA; CDR3: CASRELAGDRRQYF; DNA: TGTGCCAGCAGAGAACTAGCCGGGGATAGAAGGCAGTACTTC
size: many; J: TRBJ1-1; V: TRBV9; D: TRBD1; CDR3: CASSVSTGVAFF; DNA: TGTGCCAGCAGCGTATCGACAGGGGTAGCTTTCTTT
size: NA; J: TRBJ2-2; V: TRBV6-2/TRBV6-3; D: NA; CDR3: CASSYSPQLTGELFF; DNA: TGTGCCAGCAGTTACTCCCCTCAGCTCACCGGGGAGCTGTTTTTT
size: many; J: TRBJ2-7; V: TRBV20-1; D: NA; CDR3: CSARDGAGDYEQYF; DNA: TGCAGTGCTAGGGACGGGGCAGGGGACTACGAGCAGTACTTC
size: many; J: TRBJ2-5; V: TRBV12-5; D: NA; CDR3: CASGILSGTAYQETQYF; DNA: TGTGCTAGTGGTATACTTTCCGGGACTGCGTACCAAGAGACCCAGTACTTC
size: many; J: TRBJ2-7; V: TRBV6-7; D: NA; CDR3: CASSYSETQRSYEQYF; DNA: TGTGCCAGCAGTTACTCGGAGACCCAGAGATCCTACGAGCAGTACTTC
size: NA; J: TRBJ1-6; V: TRBV28; D: NA; CDR3: CAIRGISYNSPLHF; DNA: TGTGCCATCCGTGGGATCTCCTATAATTCACCCCTCCACTTT
size: many; J: TRBJ1-1; V: TRBV19; D: NA; CDR3: CASSKYTRDGTEAFF; DNA: TGTGCCAGTAGTAAATATACCCGGGACGGCACTGAAGCTTTCTTT
size: many; J: TRBJ1-2; V: TRBV6-5; D: TRBD1; CDR3: CASSYNLWDSNYGYTF; DNA: TGTGCCAGCAGTTACAACCTTTGGGACAGCAACTATGGCTACACCTTC
size: few; J: TRBJ2-7; V: TRBV4-2; D: NA; CDR3: CASSQQGTDEQYF; DNA: TGTGCCAGCAGCCAGCAGGGGACCGACGAGCAGTACTTC
size: many; J: TRBJ2-2; V: TRBV12-3/TRBV12-4; D: TRBD2; CDR3: CASRGATSDTGELFF; DNA: TGTGCCAGCAGGGGTGCGACTAGCGACACCGGGGAGCTGTTTTTT
size: many; J: TRBJ2-2; V: TRBV5-6; D: TRBD1; CDR3: CASSTGTGATGELFF; DNA: TGTGCCAGCAGCACAGGGACAGGAGCCACCGGGGAGCTGTTTTTT
size: NA; J: TRBJ2-2; V: TRBV28; D: NA; CDR3: CASSLGGGFNTGELFF; DNA: TGTGCCAGCAGTTTGGGGGGTGGATTCAACACCGGGGAGCTGTTTTTT
size: many; J: TRBJ1-2; V: TRBV15; D: NA; CDR3: CATSSEGRGYTF; DNA: TGTGCCACCAGCAGTGAGGGCCGGGGCTACACCTTC
size: many; J: TRBJ2-5; V: TRBV2; D: NA; CDR3: CASSATGSETQYF; DNA: TGTGCCAGCAGTGCAACAGGGTCAGAGACCCAGTACTTC
size: few; J: TRBJ1-2; V: TRBV5-4; D: TRBD1; CDR3: CASSFYYRDSYGYTF; DNA: TGTGCCAGCAGCTTTTATTACCGGGACAGCTATGGCTACACCTTC
size: many; J: TRBJ2-7; V: TRBV20-1; D: NA; CDR3: CSAEVRGEEQYF; DNA: TGCAGTGCGGAGGTCAGGGGGGAAGAGCAGTACTTC
size: many; J: TRBJ1-2; V: TRBV12-3/TRBV12-4; D: NA; CDR3: CASSFVGRGDGYTF; DNA: TGTGCCAGCAGTTTTGTGGGGAGGGGGGATGGCTACACCTTC
size: many; J: TRBJ1-3; V: TRBV12-3/TRBV12-4; D: TRBD1; CDR3: CASSPYRGLGGNTIYF; DNA: TGTGCCAGCAGCCCGTACAGGGGATTGGGTGGAAACACCATATATTTT
size: many; J: TRBJ2-5; V: TRBV27; D: NA; CDR3: CASSLSALWGETQYF; DNA: TGTGCCAGCAGTTTATCAGCTCTCTGGGGAGAGACCCAGTACTTC
size: many; J: TRBJ2-4; V: TRBV6-2/TRBV6-3; D: NA; CDR3: CASSYFPSVGDIQYF; DNA: TGTGCCAGCAGTTATTTTCCCTCCGTCGGGGACATTCAGTACTTC
size: NA; J: TRBJ2-5; V: TRBV2; D: TRBD2; CDR3: CASSGGLAGAWRTQYF; DNA: TGTGCCAGCAGTGGGGGACTAGCGGGGGCCTGGAGGACCCAGTACTTC
size: few; J: TRBJ2-7; V: TRBV7-2; D: NA; CDR3: CASSFGGAGEQYF; DNA: TGTGCCAGCAGCTTTGGAGGGGCGGGCGAGCAGTACTTC
size: NA; J: TRBJ2-5; V: TRBV4-1; D: TRBD2; CDR3: CASSRLLAGGRRETQYF; DNA: TGCGCCAGCAGCCGGCTATTAGCGGGGGGGCGTAGAGAGACCCAGTACTTC
size: many; J: TRBJ2-2; V: TRBV6-2/TRBV6-3; D: NA; CDR3: CASSYIAGVGSLNTGELFF; DNA: TGTGCCAGCAGTTACATCGCGGGCGTGGGCAGCTTGAACACCGGGGAGCTGTTTTTT